The T cell receptor beta chain described here comes from a study of blood T cell repertoires in COVID-19. Background on the study: Sources were T cells, B-cell-depleted T cells, or PBMCs; the material itself was cDNA or gDNA.

Patients of the Seattle cohort, enrolled during active infection, were followed longitudinally. The CDR3 spans 13 residues. The germline V gene has CDR1 GTSNPN and CDR2 SVGIG (reference sequence). V lost 3 bases and J lost 0, with 6 bases in between. This clone has only one observation. This table comes from immunoSEQ multiplex PCR, and its TCRdb copy is limited to in-frame clones, with some not included. The sample yields roughly 220,000 clones, roughly four fifths seen once. The sequence derives from a woman of 80 years or more with COVID-19, enrolled during active disease. The sequenced sample consisted of peripheral blood. V usage is TRBV30 and J usage is TRBJ1-5; tentative D call: TRBD1 (5 bases). The CDR3 reads CAWRTDSNQPQHF. The CDR3 DNA reads TGTGCCTGGAGGACAGATAGCAATCAGCCCCAGCATTTT.